One sample yielded the 24 T cell receptor beta chains listed below, sequenced in a study of blood T cell repertoires in COVID-19. Profiled with immunoSEQ multiplex PCR; TCRdb holds only in-frame clones, not every one. The sample records some 140,000 clones, over 70% being singletons. Sequenced sample: peripheral blood. Source of these receptors: a man older than 75 with acute or convalescent COVID-19.

This chain joins TRBV5-1 and TRBJ1-2; 7 bases align to TRBD1. Germline V gene data show CDR1 as SGHRS and CDR2 as YFSETQ. With V trimmed by 2 bases and J by 4 bases, 8 bases remained unmatched. The CDR3 sequence is 15 residues long. CDR3: CASSLAGTELYGYTF. Here the CDR3 DNA reads TGCGCCAGCAGCTTAGCCGGGACAGAGCTCTATGGCTACACCTTC.

The V gene is TRBV7-3, the J gene TRBJ2-5; 8 bases are shared with TRBD1. The V gene's germline CDR1 is SGHTA and CDR2 FQGTGA. The CDR3 has 23 residues. The trim removed 1 base at V and 2 bases at J, leaving 27 bases unmatched. The CDR3 is CASSLKLGVVWTGYPSEQETQYF. CDR3 DNA sequence: TGTGCCAGCAGCTTAAAACTTGGAGTGGTATGGACAGGGTACCCAAGTGAGCAAGAGACCCAGTACTTC.

The V and J genes are TRBV21-1 and TRBJ2-6; the table names TRBD1, a call not compared with the DNA. TRBV21-1 is a pseudogene segment. CDR3 length: 21 residues. The CDR3 DNA reads as TGTGCCAGCAGCAAAGATTCGGGACAGAGAATAATAGGGTCTGGGGCCAACGTCCTGACTTTC. It is translated as CASSKDSGQRIIGSGANVLTF.

This clone was counted once. V and J are TRBV27 and TRBJ1-4, with 9 bases identical to TRBD1. The CDR3 loop spans 14 amino acids. Trimming removed 7 bases from V and 7 bases from J; junction bases left unmatched: 7. The germline CDR1 and CDR2 sequences are MNHEY and SMNVEV (reference sequence). CDR3 coding DNA: TGTGCCAGCATTGAAGGGACAGGGCGTGAAAAACTGTTTTTT. It translates to CASIEGTGREKLFF.

This chain connects TRBV4-2 to TRBJ2-3; maybe TRBD2 (5 bases). Germline V gives CDR1 LGHNA, CDR2 YNFKEQ. This CDR3 has 14 amino acids. V lost 1 base and J 3 bases, leaving 8 bases between the germline ends. As DNA, the CDR3 is TGTGCCAGCAGCCAAGGGCTAGCAACAGATACGCAGTATTTT. It yields the protein CASSQGLATDTQYF.

The chain uses TRBV3-1 (or the pseudogene TRBV3-2) and TRBJ2-2; D ambiguous. V was pared by 4 bases and J by 3 bases, with 9 bases between. This CDR3 is built from 14 residues. The germline V gene has CDR1 LGHDT and CDR2 YNNKEL (reference sequence). Here the CDR3 DNA reads TGTGCCAGCAGCCCCTGGCTAGACACCGGGGAGCTGTTTTTT. Encoded protein: CASSPWLDTGELFF.

The chain combines TRBV19 with TRBJ1-1; 12 nucleotides line up with TRBD1. The junction had 6 bases not matched to a gene; V was cut back by 4 bases and J by 0 bases. The length of the CDR3 is 17 residues. The germline gives CDR1 LNHDA, CDR2 SQIVND (reference sequence). CDR3 protein: CASSKGQGASMNTEAFF. Here the CDR3 DNA reads TGTGCCAGTAGTAAGGGACAGGGGGCCTCCATGAACACTGAAGCTTTCTTT.

This chain joins TRBV9 and TRBJ2-7; D is uncertain. The germline V and J ends were trimmed by 4 bases and 1 base, with 12 bases remaining between them. Germline loops: CDR1 SGDLS, CDR2 YYNGEE. The CDR3 length is 14 residues. The CDR3 DNA follows: TGTGCCAGCAGCCCACAGACGGCGTCCTACGAGCAGTACTTC. Translated: CASSPQTASYEQYF. Based on the CDR3 plus reference TRBV9 and TRBJ2-7, the full variable domain is DSGVTQTPKHLITATGQRVTLRCSPRSGDLSVYWYQQSLDQGLQFLIQYYNGEERAKGNILERFSAQQFPDLHSELNLSSLELGDSALYFCASSPQTASYEQYFGPGTRLTVT.

This chain joins TRBV19 and TRBJ2-3; 11 positions match TRBD2. Germline V gene sequence: CDR1 LNHDA, CDR2 SQIVND (reference sequence). This CDR3 has 18 residues. V shed 6 bases, J shed 0 bases, and the junction held 11 bases outside the gene matches. The CDR3 is CASSRRSSGGASTDTQYF. The DNA for the CDR3 is TGTGCCAGTAGCCGACGCAGTAGCGGGGGGGCCAGCACAGATACGCAGTATTTT. Filled out from reference TRBV19 and TRBJ2-3, the complete variable domain reads DGGITQSPKYLFRKEGQNVTLSCEQNLNHDAMYWYRQDPGQGLRLIYYSQIVNDFQKGDIAEGYSVSREKKESFPLTVTSAQKNPTAFYLCASSRRSSGGASTDTQYFGPGTRLTVL.

This sequence joins TRBV29-1 and TRBJ1-1; a weak D match, TRBD1 (5 bases). This CDR3 is 13 amino acids long. Germline-derived CDR1 and CDR2 are SQVTM and ANQGSEA. The V end was cut by 4 bases, the J end by 0 bases, with 9 bases between. The CDR3 is CSVGAGMNTEAFF. As DNA, the CDR3 is TGCAGCGTTGGGGCAGGGATGAACACTGAAGCTTTCTTT.

The V call is TRBV28, the J call TRBJ2-1; TRBD2 aligns across 10 bases. This CDR3 has 14 amino acids. CDR1 is MDHEN, CDR2 SYDVKM, per germline. J gave up 7 bases and V 6 bases, and 6 bases lay outside the gene matches. In DNA, the CDR3 is TGTGCCAGCAGAGAAAGCGGGGGGGCAAATGAGCAGTTCTTC. Translating it yields CASRESGGANEQFF.

The rearrangement uses TRBV7-9 and TRBJ2-1; 11 bases agree with TRBD2. This CDR3 region has 17 residues. Unmatched junction bases numbered 6, after V lost 3 bases and J lost 2 bases. The V gene's germline CDR1 is SEHNR and CDR2 FQNEAQ (reference sequence). The CDR3 sequence is CASSFTSGGPTYNEQFF. The CDR3 bases are TGTGCCAGCAGCTTCACTAGCGGGGGCCCGACCTACAATGAGCAGTTCTTC.

The chain carries TRBV7-9 and TRBJ2-1; no clear D. V shed 5 bases and J shed 4 bases, with 12 bases lying between them. The germline gives CDR1 SEHNR, CDR2 FQNEAQ (reference sequence). The CDR3 length is 14 residues. The CDR3 sequence is CASSPTPGYNEQFF. DNA for the CDR3: TGTGCCAGCAGCCCGACACCTGGTTACAATGAGCAGTTCTTC.

The genes are TRBV3-1 (or the pseudogene TRBV3-2) and TRBJ1-6; 7 nucleotides line up with TRBD1. The J segment lost 10 bases and the V segment lost 0 bases, leaving 0 bases of the junction unmatched. CDR1 and CDR2 from the germline V gene are LGHDT and YNNKEL (reference sequence). The CDR3 runs 13 residues. CDR3 sequence reads: CASSQDRGSPLHF. CDR3 DNA sequence: TGTGCCAGCAGCCAAGACAGGGGGTCACCCCTCCACTTT.

V gene TRBV6-1 combines with J gene TRBJ1-5, with TRBD1 as a possible D gene (5 bases). From germline, CDR1 is MNHNS and CDR2 SASEGT. Trimming cost V 1 base and J 0 bases, with 13 bases left between them. This CDR3 comprises 17 residues. CDR3 residues: CASSEDVGVYSNQPQHF. CDR3 in DNA: TGTGCCAGCAGTGAAGACGTAGGGGTATATAGCAATCAGCCCCAGCATTTT.

V and J are TRBV6-2 or TRBV6-3 and TRBJ2-1, with a possible D match to TRBD1 (6 bases). The germline gives CDR1 MNHEY, CDR2 SVGEGT. V dropped 1 base and J dropped 7 bases, with 8 bases sitting between them. The CDR3 is 13 amino acids. The CDR3 region has the DNA TGTGCCAGCAGTTACTTCACAGGGAATGAGCAGTTCTTC. This sequence encodes CASSYFTGNEQFF.

The chain employs TRBV7-8 and TRBJ1-3; no definite D call. The V end was cut by 4 bases, the J end by 0 bases, with 13 bases between. Looked up from germline, CDR1 is SGHVS and CDR2 is FQNEAQ. The CDR3 length is 16 residues. The chain's CDR3 is CASSYKHSGSGNTIYF. The DNA for the CDR3 is TGTGCCAGCAGCTATAAGCACAGCGGCTCTGGAAACACCATATATTTT.

The CDR3 DNA follows: TGTGCCAGCAGTTTAGGCGGTTCACCCCTCCACTTT. Translation gives CASSLGGSPLHF. The V call is TRBV12-3 or TRBV12-4, the J call TRBJ1-6; no definite D call. This CDR3 has 12 residues. The germline V and J ends were trimmed by 1 base and 9 bases, with 4 bases remaining between them.

The chain joins TRBV12-3 or TRBV12-4 to TRBJ2-7; 9 nucleotides align to TRBD1. With 6 bases clipped from V and 5 bases from J, the junction kept 5 bases outside the gene matches. The CDR3 loop spans 13 amino acids. The CDR3 sequence: CASRPTGGNEQYF. CDR3 sequence (DNA): TGTGCCAGCAGACCCACAGGGGGCAACGAGCAGTACTTC.

The count of this clone is one. The chain couples TRBV5-1 to TRBJ2-5; 7 nucleotides line up with TRBD1. Germline assignment: CDR1 SGHRS and CDR2 YFSETQ. The CDR3 is 15 residues long. With 4 bases clipped from V and 1 base from J, the junction kept 7 bases outside the gene matches. In DNA form, the CDR3 reads TGCGCCAGCAGCCAACAGGGGACGGTCCAAGAGACCCAGTACTTC. Translation gives CASSQQGTVQETQYF. Supplemented by reference TRBV5-1 and TRBJ2-5, the full variable domain reads KAGVTQTPRYLIKTRGQQVTLSCSPISGHRSVSWYQQTPGQGLQFLFEYFSETQRNKGNFPGRFSGRQFSNSRSEMNVSTLELGDSALYLCASSQQGTVQETQYFGPGTRLLVL.

The chain employs TRBV7-8 and TRBJ2-1, with D maybe TRBD2 (6 bases). Germline V gene sequence: CDR1 SGHVS, CDR2 FQNEAQ. Trimming took 2 bases from V and 3 from J, leaving 11 bases between them. The CDR3 contains 15 residues. For the CDR3, the DNA is TGTGCCAGCAGCTTACGGCGCGGGGACTACAATGAGCAGTTCTTC. As protein: CASSLRRGDYNEQFF. Looking up the rest from reference TRBV7-8 and TRBJ2-1 gives the full variable domain: GAGVSQSPRYKVAKRGQDVALRCDPISGHVSLFWYQQALGQGPEFLTYFQNEAQLDKSGLPSDRFFAERPEGSVSTLKIQRTQQEDSAVYLCASSLRRGDYNEQFFGPGTRLTVL.

The chain has TRBV5-6 and TRBJ2-5, with a possible D match to TRBD1 (8 bases). CDR3 size: 15 residues. The germline V gene has CDR1 SGHDT and CDR2 YYEEEE. Trimming left V 0 bases short and J 5 bases short, with 14 bases between. The CDR3 sequence is CASSLVGQGGETQYF. The CDR3 DNA follows: TGTGCCAGCAGCTTGGTCGGACAGGGAGGGGAGACCCAGTACTTC.

This clone occurred once. Different DNA sequences within this sample yield the same CDR3. The V and J genes are TRBV12-3 or TRBV12-4 and TRBJ2-7; D call uncertain. This CDR3 is built from 13 residues. Trimming stripped 1 base from V and 1 base from J, with 5 bases between. The CDR3 bases are TGTGCCAGCAGTTTAGGGCAGTCCTACGAGCAGTACTTC. Translating it yields CASSLGQSYEQYF.

The chain combines TRBV4-2 with TRBJ2-2; the match to TRBD2 covers 10 bases. The germline gives CDR1 LGHNA, CDR2 YNFKEQ. With V trimmed by 6 bases and J by 0 bases, 10 bases remained unmatched. The CDR3 consists of 18 residues. The CDR3 protein is CASRPLGAGGTNTGELFF. The CDR3 DNA reads TGTGCCAGCAGGCCCTTGGGAGCGGGGGGGACGAACACCGGGGAGCTGTTTTTT.